Listed below are T cell receptor beta chains from one sample, sequenced in a study of cytomegalovirus exposure and HLA in healthy donors. Method: immunoSEQ multiplex PCR; TCRdb's copy keeps in-frame clones and lacks some. The sample totals 150,000 to 200,000 clones. The sequencing sample was made of PBMCs. These receptors were taken from a man aged 25 to 40 in good health and CMV-seronegative. Each CDR3 is given with its conserved first and last residue. A D gene is named only where the DNA matches it firmly.

v_call	j_call	d_call	cdr3_aa
TRBV10-2	TRBJ1-1	-	CASRVRTENTEAFF
TRBV11-3	TRBJ1-4	TRBD1	CASSYGSTGEAEKLFF
TRBV10-1	TRBJ2-1	-	CASSLSGSYNEQFF
TRBV5-1	TRBJ2-2	-	CASSLDRNTGELFF
TRBV7-9	TRBJ2-1	-	CASSLDRGFEQFF
TRBV2	TRBJ1-4	-	CASSQVLGGPSEKLFF
TRBV5-6	TRBJ2-5	TRBD1	CASSRIGTGAGEQYF
TRBV7-3	TRBJ2-7	TRBD2	CASSSLAGHYEQYF
TRBV9	TRBJ2-5	-	CASSGSRLETQYF
TRBV4-3	TRBJ2-2	-	CASSHRPRGNAATGELFF
TRBV6-1	TRBJ1-5	-	CASSEGRGSQPQHF
TRBV7-2	TRBJ1-5	-	CASSPYQGHQHF
TRBV11-2	TRBJ1-5	-	CASSLDGPSNQPQHF
TRBV12-2	TRBJ2-5	-	CASRLASSVLAGETQYF
TRBV18	TRBJ2-2	-	CASSPRGTQTGELFF
TRBV2	TRBJ2-2	TRBD1	CASSRTGEPGELFF
TRBV18	TRBJ2-4	-	CASSYRWAGAKNIQYF
TRBV30	TRBJ1-1	-	CAWSRVTEAFF
TRBV5-4	TRBJ2-3	TRBD1	CASSPDRAADTQYF
TRBV7-6	TRBJ2-1	TRBD2	CASSLGAGDEQFF
TRBV10-3	TRBJ2-7	-	CAISDIGTTSYEQYF
TRBV19	TRBJ1-1	-	CATLNGQRTEAFF
TRBV5-5	TRBJ2-1	-	CASSLAGVGLSEQFF
TRBV25-1	TRBJ2-3	-	CASSDILTGADTQYF
TRBV28	TRBJ2-1	TRBD2	CASSGLAGGVYNEQFF
TRBV29-1	TRBJ2-3	TRBD2	CSVEEWTSGTDTQYF
TRBV19	TRBJ1-5	-	CATAEVGNQPQHF
TRBV6-5	TRBJ2-1	-	CASSVEAGSYNEQFF
TRBV19	TRBJ1-2	-	CASSRDRANYGYTF
TRBV7-8	TRBJ2-7	TRBD2	CASSLKGLELDEQYF
TRBV15	TRBJ2-7	TRBD2	CATSFGTSRYEQYF
TRBV7-7	-	-	CASSLESGSYEQYF
TRBV10-1	TRBJ2-7	TRBD2	CASSESGRGYEQYF
TRBV5-1	TRBJ2-3	TRBD2	CASSLEGLGTDTQYF
TRBV4-1	TRBJ2-1	TRBD1	CASSQAGQGPRGQFF
TRBV6-6	TRBJ1-2	TRBD1	CASSPAGQGAYGYTF
TRBV2	TRBJ2-1	TRBD2	CASGLAGGPDNEQFF
TRBV4-3	TRBJ2-3	TRBD1	CASGSSVGQGASDTQYF
TRBV4-2	TRBJ1-2	-	CASSQDLQGGNYGYTF
TRBV27	TRBJ2-3	TRBD1	CASSNRGSTDTQYF
TRBV11-3	TRBJ2-1	-	CASTTGFEQFF
TRBV6-5	TRBJ2-7	-	CASSRDRAYEQYF
TRBV7-7	TRBJ2-3	-	CASSLMLGSTDTQYF
TRBV27	TRBJ2-1	TRBD2	CASSLLLAGGPDEQFF
TRBV7-2	TRBJ1-1	-	CASSAYNTEAFF
TRBV5-1	TRBJ2-1	TRBD2	CASSHGSSGRVDEQFF
TRBV4-2	TRBJ1-5	-	CASSQRVSNQPQHF
TRBV7-9	TRBJ1-1	-	CASSRGGEGITEAFF
TRBV25-1	TRBJ1-1	TRBD1	CASSVRDRGEAFF
TRBV30	TRBJ2-2	-	CAWSVQAAGELFF
TRBV14	TRBJ1-1	-	CASSQDLPVPEGAFF
TRBV4-3	TRBJ2-7	TRBD2	CASSPSGGGFAYEQYF
TRBV10-1	TRBJ2-7	TRBD2	CASSSGWTSGRLNEQYF
TRBV30	TRBJ2-2	-	CAWRIQGGTGELFF
TRBV6-5	TRBJ2-1	-	CARGLGNEQFF
TRBV6-6	TRBJ2-5	TRBD2	CASSYGSGSQETQYF
TRBV6-6	TRBJ1-1	-	CASSREGEWTEAFF